This T cell receptor (beta chain) was observed in a study of human T cells and chemical hapten exposure. Study context: Patients received weekly diphenylcyclopropenone doses to the scalp throughout the approximately 23-week study. Patients, chiefly female, had alopecia areata, totalis or universalis. General study results and limits: Those TCRs sitting above 1 in 1000 frequency stayed the same with DPC sensitization.

The time point was: patch test 3, about 24 weeks after DPC sensitization. Treatment reported: therapeutic diphenylcyclopropenone sensitization with weekly scalp DPC. Whole blood that had not been fractionated was the source of extracted total RNA. The CDR3 is 17 amino acids. After removal of 1 base from V and 0 bases from J, the junction contained 5 bases not matched to a gene. Of note for this clonotype: Its antigen is currently unknown.

Using its own MiXCR run on the RACE reads, TCRdb lists one record per CDR3 protein. The profile shows around 130,000 distinct CDR3 sequences, over 9% of them singletons. The sequence was obtained from a woman aged 50 to 60 with alopecia areata. Some clones in this sample may be carry-over from other donors' samples. The sequenced sample was whole blood, obtained in connection with sensitization to the hapten diphenylcyclopropenone (DPC). The chain has TRBV12-3 or TRBV12-4 and TRBJ2-1, with 8 nucleotides matching TRBD1. CDR3 loop: CASSLGQGRSSYNEQFF. As DNA, the CDR3 is TGTGCCAGCAGTTTAGGACAGGGGAGGAGCTCCTACAATGAGCAGTTCTTC.